This is a list of T cell receptor beta chains from one sample in a study of response to subunit inactivated influenza vaccine. TCRdb called the RT-PCR reads again in MiXCR, with one record for every CDR3 protein. The sample includes under 200,000 distinct CDR3 sequences, about 10% of them seen just once. Sequenced material: CD8+ T cells sorted from PBMCs, taken approximately 25 months after vaccination. These TCRs come from a man between 50 and 69 years old who received an inactivated influenza vaccine. Both conserved end residues are part of each CDR3. Each record gives: CDR3 length, V gene, J gene, CDR3 protein.

>19|TRBV11-1|TRBJ2-1
CASSLKIAGGDRYYNEQFF
>15|TRBV28|TRBJ1-5
CAIWAGGRSNQPQHF
>14|TRBV13|TRBJ2-1
CASSLGFSFHEQFF
>14|TRBV24-1|TRBJ2-3
CATSVRQGIDTQYF
>15|TRBV2|TRBJ2-7
CASSEEAGYSYEQYF
>14|TRBV5-1|TRBJ1-1
CASSPTGDNTEAFF
>16|TRBV13|TRBJ1-5
CASSLGRGYSNQPQHF
>11|TRBV20-1|TRBJ1-1
CSLFRGAEAFF
>14|TRBV29-1|TRBJ2-2
CSVGTGAGTGELFF
>14|TRBV5-5|TRBJ2-1
CASSPEAKWDEQFF
>15|TRBV20-1|TRBJ2-1
CSASSYGTADNEQFF
>15|TRBV2|TRBJ1-4
CASRGKQGIFEKLFF
>15|TRBV7-9|TRBJ2-3
CASSPIEGIADTQYF
>13|TRBV10-3|TRBJ2-7
CAISGDRAYEQYF
>16|TRBV28|TRBJ2-6
CASSLYQGSGANVLTF
>16|TRBV19|TRBJ2-1
CASSISQDPSYNEQFF
>14|TRBV15|TRBJ2-5
CATSRAGGLETQYF
>15|TRBV5-6|TRBJ1-5
CASSPSVNSNQPQHF
>15|TRBV4-1|TRBJ1-4
CASTTGRSLNEKLFF
>13|TRBV4-3|TRBJ1-5
CASSQEWNQPQHF
>17|TRBV3-1|TRBJ2-4
CASSQDNRGRSENIQYF
>13|TRBV29-1|TRBJ2-7
CSVEWTDSYEQYF
>17|TRBV14|TRBJ2-1
CASSQGPPSGGLNEQFF
>14|TRBV28|TRBJ1-5
CASSLIPGGRPQHF
>16|TRBV7-2|TRBJ2-1
CASSSGLAGPYNEQFF
>15|TRBV7-2|TRBJ2-1
CASSEQASSYNEQFF
>15|TRBV7-9|TRBJ2-7
CASSRPSGGYYEQYF
>14|TRBV12-3/TRBV12-4|TRBJ2-2
CASSLTLGSGELFF
>15|TRBV24-1|TRBJ2-6
CATSAGLLGANVLTF
>18|TRBV11-1|TRBJ2-1
CASSLAPTGYYSYNEQFF
>12|TRBV25-1|TRBJ1-1
CASSGGWTEAFF
>12|TRBV9|TRBJ1-2
CASSPSNYGYTF
>13|TRBV30|TRBJ1-5
CAWRGNQGQPQHF
>14|TRBV9|TRBJ1-6
CASSVSGNNSPLHF
>12|TRBV11-2|TRBJ2-7
CASSLTPLEQYF
>12|TRBV2|TRBJ2-3
CASSEKFDTQYF
>13|TRBV7-9|TRBJ1-2
CASSWDSNNGYTF
>15|TRBV12-3/TRBV12-4|TRBJ2-3
CASSLTSGRFDTQYF
>22|TRBV12-3/TRBV12-4|TRBJ2-1
CASTLQNYGGGRGAVLYNEQFF
>14|TRBV4-3|TRBJ2-1
CASSQERYYNEQFF
>14|TRBV28|TRBJ2-1
CASSFAGARYEQFF
>15|TRBV7-9|TRBJ2-1
CASSATSGSPEEQFF